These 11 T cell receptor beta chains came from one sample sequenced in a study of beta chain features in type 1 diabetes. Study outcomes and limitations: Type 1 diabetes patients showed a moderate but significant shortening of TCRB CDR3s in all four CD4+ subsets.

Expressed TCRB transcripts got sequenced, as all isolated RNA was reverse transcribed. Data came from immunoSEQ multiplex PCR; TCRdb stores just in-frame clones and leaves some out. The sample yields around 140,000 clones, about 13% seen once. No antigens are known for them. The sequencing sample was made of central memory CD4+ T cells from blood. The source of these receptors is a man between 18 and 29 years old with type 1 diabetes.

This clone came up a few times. This chain's CDR3 is CASSLASAGGSYNEQFF. The DNA for the CDR3 is TGTGCCAGCAGCTTAGCGTCCGCGGGGGGATCCTACAATGAGCAGTTCTTC. The chain employs TRBV7-6 and TRBJ2-1; 8 bases line up with TRBD2. The length of the CDR3 is 17 residues. Looked up from germline, CDR1 is SGHVS and CDR2 is FNYEAQ. Trimming at V came to 0 bases and at J to 1 base, leaving 5 bases not matched to a gene.

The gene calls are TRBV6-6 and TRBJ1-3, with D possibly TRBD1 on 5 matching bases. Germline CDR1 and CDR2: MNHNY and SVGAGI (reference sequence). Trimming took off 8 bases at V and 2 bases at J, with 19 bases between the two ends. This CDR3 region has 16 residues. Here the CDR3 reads CASGLGGRGAGNTIYF. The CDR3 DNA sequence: TGTGCCAGCGGCCTTGGGGGACGAGGGGCTGGAAACACCATATATTTT.

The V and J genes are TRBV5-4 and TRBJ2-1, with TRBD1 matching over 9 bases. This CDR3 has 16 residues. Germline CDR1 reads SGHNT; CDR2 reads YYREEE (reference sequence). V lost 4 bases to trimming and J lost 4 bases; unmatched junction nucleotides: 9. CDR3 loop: CASSQHRDREYNEQFF. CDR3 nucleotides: TGTGCCAGCAGCCAACACCGGGACAGGGAATACAATGAGCAGTTCTTC.

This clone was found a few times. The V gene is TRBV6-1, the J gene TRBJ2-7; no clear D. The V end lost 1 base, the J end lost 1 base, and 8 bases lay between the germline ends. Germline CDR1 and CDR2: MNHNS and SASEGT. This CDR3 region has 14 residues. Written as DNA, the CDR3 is TGTGCCAGCAGTGAAGATGTCCGATCCTACGAGCAGTACTTC. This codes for CASSEDVRSYEQYF.

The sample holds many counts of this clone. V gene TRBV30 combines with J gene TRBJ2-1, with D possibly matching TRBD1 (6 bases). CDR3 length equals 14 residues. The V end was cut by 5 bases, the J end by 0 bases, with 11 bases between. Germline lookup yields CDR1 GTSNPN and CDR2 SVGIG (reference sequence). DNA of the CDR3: TGTGCCTGGGATCAGGGGAGCTCCTACAATGAGCAGTTCTTC. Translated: CAWDQGSSYNEQFF.

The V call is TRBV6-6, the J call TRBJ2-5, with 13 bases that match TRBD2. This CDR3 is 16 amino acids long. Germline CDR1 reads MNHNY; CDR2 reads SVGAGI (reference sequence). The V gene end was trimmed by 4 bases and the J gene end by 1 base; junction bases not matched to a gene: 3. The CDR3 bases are TGTGCCAGCAGTTCCGGACTAGCGGGGGTCCAAGAGACCCAGTACTTC. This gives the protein CASSSGLAGVQETQYF.

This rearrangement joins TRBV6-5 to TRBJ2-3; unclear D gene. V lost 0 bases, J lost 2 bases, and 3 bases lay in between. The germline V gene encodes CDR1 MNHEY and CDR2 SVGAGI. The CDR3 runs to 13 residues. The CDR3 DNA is TGTGCCAGCAGTTACTCATTCACAGATACGCAGTATTTT. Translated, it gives CASSYSFTDTQYF.

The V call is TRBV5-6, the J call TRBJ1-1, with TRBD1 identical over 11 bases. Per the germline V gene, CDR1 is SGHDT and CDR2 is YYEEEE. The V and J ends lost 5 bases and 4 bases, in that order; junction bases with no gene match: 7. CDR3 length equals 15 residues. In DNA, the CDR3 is TGTGCCAGCAGTTTCCCCGGGACAGGGGGCACTGAAGCTTTCTTT. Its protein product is CASSFPGTGGTEAFF.

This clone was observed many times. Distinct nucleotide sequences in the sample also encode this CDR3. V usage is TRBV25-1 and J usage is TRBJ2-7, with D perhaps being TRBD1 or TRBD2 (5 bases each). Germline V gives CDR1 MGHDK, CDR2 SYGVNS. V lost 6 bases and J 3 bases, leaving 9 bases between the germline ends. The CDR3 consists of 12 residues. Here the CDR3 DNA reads TGTGCCAGCAGCCGGGGCAGCTACGAGCAGTACTTC. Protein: CASSRGSYEQYF.

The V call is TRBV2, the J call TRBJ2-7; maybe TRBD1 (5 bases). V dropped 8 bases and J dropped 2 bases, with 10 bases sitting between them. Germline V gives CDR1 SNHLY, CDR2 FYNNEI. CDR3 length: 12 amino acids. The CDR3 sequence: CASVGQAYEQYF. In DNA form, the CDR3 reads TGTGCCAGCGTAGGACAAGCCTACGAGCAGTACTTC.

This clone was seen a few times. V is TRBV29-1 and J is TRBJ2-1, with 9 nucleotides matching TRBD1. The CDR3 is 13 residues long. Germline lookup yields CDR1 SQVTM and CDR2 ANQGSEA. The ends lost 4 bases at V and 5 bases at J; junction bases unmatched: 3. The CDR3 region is CSVADRGNNEQFF. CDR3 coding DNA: TGCAGCGTTGCGGACAGGGGTAACAATGAGCAGTTCTTC.